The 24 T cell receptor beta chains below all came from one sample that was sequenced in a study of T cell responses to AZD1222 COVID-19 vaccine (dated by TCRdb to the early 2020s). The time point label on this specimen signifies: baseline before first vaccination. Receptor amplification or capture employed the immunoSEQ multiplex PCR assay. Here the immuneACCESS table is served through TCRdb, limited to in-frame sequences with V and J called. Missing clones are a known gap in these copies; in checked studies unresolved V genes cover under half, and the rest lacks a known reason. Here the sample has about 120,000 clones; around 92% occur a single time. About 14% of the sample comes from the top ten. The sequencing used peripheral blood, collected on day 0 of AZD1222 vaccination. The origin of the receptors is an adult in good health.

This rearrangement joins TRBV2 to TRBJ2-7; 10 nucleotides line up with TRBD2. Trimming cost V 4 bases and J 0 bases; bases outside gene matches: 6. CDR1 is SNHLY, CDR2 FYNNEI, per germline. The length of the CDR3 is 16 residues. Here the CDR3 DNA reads TGTGCCAGCAGTGTAAGCGGGGGGGAGTTCTCCTACGAGCAGTACTTC. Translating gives CASSVSGGEFSYEQYF.

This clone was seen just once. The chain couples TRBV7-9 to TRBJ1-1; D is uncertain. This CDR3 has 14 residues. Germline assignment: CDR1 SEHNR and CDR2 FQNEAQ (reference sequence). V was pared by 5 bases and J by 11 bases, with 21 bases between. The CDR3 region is CASSALLGVDVAFF. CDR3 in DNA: TGTGCCAGCAGCGCACTTCTCGGGGTGGATGTGGCTTTCTTT.

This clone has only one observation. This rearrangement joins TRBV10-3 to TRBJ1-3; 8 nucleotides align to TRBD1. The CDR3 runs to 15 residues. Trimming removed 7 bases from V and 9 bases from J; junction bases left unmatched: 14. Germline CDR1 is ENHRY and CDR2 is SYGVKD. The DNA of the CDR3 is TGTGCCATCACCAAGGACAGGGCCACTGGTACCACCATATATTTT. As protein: CAITKDRATGTTIYF.

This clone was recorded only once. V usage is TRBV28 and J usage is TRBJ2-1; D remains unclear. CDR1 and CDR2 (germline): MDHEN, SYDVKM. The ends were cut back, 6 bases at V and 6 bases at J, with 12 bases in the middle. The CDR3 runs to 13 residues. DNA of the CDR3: TGTGCCAGCAGGTTAGTGGGTGGCAATGAGCAGTTCTTC. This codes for CASRLVGGNEQFF.

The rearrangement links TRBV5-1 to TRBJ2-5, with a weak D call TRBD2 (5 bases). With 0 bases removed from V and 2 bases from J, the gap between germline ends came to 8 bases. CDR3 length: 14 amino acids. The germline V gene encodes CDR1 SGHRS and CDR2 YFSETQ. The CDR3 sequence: CASSLAGMQETQYF. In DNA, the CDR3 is TGCGCCAGCAGCTTGGCGGGAATGCAAGAGACCCAGTACTTC.

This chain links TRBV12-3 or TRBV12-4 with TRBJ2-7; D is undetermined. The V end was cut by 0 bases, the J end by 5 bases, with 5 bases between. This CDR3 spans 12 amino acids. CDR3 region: CASSLAMDEQYF. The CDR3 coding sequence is TGTGCCAGCAGTTTAGCTATGGACGAGCAGTACTTC.

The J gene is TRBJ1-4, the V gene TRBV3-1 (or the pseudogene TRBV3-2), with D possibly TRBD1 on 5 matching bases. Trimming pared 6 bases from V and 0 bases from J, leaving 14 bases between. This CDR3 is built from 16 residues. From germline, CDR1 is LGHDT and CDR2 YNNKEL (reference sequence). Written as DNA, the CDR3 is TGTGCCAGCAGTCTCACCGGACAAACAACTAATGAAAAACTGTTTTTT. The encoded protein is CASSLTGQTTNEKLFF.

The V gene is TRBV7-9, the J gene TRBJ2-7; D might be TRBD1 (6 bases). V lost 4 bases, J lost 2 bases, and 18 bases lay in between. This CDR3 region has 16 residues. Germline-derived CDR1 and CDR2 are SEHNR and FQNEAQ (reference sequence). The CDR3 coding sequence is TGTGCCAGCAGCTCGAATCTAAGGGACAAAGCCTACGAGCAGTACTTC. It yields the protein CASSSNLRDKAYEQYF.

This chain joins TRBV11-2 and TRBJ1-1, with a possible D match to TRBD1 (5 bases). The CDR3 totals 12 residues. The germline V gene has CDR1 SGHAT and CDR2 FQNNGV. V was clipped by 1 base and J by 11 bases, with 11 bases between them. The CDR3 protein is CASSLAGQVAFF. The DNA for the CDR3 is TGTGCCAGCAGCTTAGCAGGGCAGGTCGCTTTCTTT.

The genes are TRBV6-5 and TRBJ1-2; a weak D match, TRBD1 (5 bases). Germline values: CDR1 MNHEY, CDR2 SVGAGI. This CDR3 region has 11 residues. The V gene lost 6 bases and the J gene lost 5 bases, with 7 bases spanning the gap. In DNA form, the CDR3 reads TGTGCCAGCAGCCGGGGGTATGGCTACACCTTC. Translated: CASSRGYGYTF.

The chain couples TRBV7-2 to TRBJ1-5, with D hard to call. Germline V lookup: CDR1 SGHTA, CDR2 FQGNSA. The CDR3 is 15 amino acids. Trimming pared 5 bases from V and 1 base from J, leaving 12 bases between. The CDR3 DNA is TGTGCCAGCAGCCTAGAGGGTGGGAGCAATCAGCCCCAGCATTTT. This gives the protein CASSLEGGSNQPQHF.

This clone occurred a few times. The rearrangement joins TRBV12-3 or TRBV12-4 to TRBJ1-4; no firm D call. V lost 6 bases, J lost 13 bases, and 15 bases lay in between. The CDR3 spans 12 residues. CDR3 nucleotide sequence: TGTGCCAGCAGCCTGGGTCTCGCGGGACTGTTTTTT. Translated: CASSLGLAGLFF.

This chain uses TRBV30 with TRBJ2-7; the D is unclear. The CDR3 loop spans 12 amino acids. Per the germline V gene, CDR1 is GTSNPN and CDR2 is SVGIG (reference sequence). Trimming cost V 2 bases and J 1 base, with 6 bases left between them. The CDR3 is CAWSLESYEQYF. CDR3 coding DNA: TGTGCCTGGAGTCTGGAATCCTACGAGCAGTACTTC.

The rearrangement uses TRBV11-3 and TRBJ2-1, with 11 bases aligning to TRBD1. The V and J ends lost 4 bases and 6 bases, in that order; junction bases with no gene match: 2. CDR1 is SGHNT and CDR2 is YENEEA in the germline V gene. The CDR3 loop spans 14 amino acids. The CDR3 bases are TGTGCCAGCAGCTATGGGACAGGGGGCAATGAGCAGTTCTTC. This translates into CASSYGTGGNEQFF.

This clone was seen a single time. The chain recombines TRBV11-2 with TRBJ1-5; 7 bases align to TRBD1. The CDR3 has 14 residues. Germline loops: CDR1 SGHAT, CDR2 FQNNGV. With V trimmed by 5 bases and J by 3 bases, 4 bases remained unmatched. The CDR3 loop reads CASSRQGYNQPQHF. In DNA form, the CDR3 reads TGTGCCAGCAGCAGACAGGGTTACAATCAGCCCCAGCATTTT. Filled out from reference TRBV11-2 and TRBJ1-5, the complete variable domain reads EAGVAQSPRYKIIEKRQSVAFWCNPISGHATLYWYQQILGQGPKLLIQFQNNGVVDDSQLPKDRFSAERLKGVDSTLKIQPAKLEDSAVYLCASSRQGYNQPQHFGDGTRLSIL.

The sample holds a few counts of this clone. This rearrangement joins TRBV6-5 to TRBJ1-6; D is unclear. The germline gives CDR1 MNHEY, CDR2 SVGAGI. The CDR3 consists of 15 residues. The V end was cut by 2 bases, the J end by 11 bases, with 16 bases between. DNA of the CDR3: TGTGCCAGCAGTTACCACCTTTCAGAATCCCCACCCCTCCACTTT. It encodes CASSYHLSESPPLHF.

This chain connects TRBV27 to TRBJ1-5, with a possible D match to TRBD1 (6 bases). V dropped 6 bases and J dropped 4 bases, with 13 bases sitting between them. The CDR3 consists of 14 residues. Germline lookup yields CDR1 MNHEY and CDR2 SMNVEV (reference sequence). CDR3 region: CASRTRTGNQPQHF. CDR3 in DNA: TGTGCCAGCAGGACGAGAACAGGGAATCAGCCCCAGCATTTT.

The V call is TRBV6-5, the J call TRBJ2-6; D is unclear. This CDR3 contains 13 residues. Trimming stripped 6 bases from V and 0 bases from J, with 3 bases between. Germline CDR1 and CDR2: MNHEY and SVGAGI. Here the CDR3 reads CASRLSGANVLTF. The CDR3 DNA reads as TGTGCCAGCAGGCTCTCTGGGGCCAACGTCCTGACTTTC.

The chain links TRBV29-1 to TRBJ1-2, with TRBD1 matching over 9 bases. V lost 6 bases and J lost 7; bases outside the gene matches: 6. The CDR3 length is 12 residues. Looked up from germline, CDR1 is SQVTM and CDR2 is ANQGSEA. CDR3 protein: CSVTGTGIGYTF. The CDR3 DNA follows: TGCAGCGTAACCGGGACAGGGATTGGCTACACCTTC.

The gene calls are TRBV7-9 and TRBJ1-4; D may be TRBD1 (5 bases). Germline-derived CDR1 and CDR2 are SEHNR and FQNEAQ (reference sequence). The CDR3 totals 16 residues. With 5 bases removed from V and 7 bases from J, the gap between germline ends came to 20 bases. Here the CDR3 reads CASSPTESRVGEKLFF. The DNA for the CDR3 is TGTGCCAGCAGCCCAACAGAATCCAGGGTCGGTGAAAAACTGTTTTTT.

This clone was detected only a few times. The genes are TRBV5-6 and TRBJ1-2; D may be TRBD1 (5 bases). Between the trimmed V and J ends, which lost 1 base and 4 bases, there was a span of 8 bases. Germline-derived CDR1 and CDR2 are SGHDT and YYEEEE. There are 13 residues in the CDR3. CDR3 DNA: TGTGCCAGCAGCTTGTCGGGACCCTATGGCTACACCTTC. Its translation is CASSLSGPYGYTF.

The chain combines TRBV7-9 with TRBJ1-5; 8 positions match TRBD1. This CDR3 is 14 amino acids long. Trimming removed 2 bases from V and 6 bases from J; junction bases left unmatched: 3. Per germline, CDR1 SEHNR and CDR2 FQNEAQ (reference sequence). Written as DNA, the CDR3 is TGTGCCAGCAGCTTACAGGGGGCGGGTCAGCCCCAGCATTTT. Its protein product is CASSLQGAGQPQHF.

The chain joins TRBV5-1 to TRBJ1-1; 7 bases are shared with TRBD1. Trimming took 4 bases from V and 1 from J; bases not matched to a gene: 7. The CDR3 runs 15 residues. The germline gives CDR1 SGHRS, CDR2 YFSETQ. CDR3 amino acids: CASSLRGTGNTEAFF. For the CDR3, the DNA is TGCGCCAGCAGCCTCAGGGGGACGGGGAACACTGAAGCTTTCTTT.

The CDR3, as DNA: TGTGCCAGCAGTCCCCTTTTCGATTCGAACAATCAGCCCCAGCATTTT. Amino acids: CASSPLFDSNNQPQHF. The genes are TRBV28 and TRBJ1-5; D is undetermined. Germline loops: CDR1 MDHEN, CDR2 SYDVKM. Trimming removed 5 bases at V and 3 bases at J, with 17 bases between. The CDR3 runs 16 residues.